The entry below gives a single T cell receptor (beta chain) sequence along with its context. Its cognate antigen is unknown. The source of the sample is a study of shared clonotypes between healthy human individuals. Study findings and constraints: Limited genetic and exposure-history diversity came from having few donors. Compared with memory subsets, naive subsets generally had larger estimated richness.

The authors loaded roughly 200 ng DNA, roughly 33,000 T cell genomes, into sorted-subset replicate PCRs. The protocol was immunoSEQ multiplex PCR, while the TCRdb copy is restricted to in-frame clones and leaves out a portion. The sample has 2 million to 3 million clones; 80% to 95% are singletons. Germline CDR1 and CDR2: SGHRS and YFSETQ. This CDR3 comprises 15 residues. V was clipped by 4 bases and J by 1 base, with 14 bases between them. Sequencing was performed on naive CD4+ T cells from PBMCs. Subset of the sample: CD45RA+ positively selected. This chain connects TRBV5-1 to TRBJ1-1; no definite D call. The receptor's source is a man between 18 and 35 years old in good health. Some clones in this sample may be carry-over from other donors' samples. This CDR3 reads CASSQDRASNTEAFF. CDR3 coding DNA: TGCGCCAGCAGCCAGGACCGTGCCTCGAACACTGAAGCTTTCTTT.